One T cell receptor (beta chain) is described in this entry. Time point: baseline, week 1 (first vaccination visit). Documented treatment: pre-vaccination baseline after standard-of-care therapy. The germline V gene has CDR1 LNHDA and CDR2 SQIVND (reference sequence). The CDR3 covers 13 residues. V was clipped by 5 bases and J by 5 bases, with 11 bases between them. Assay: immunoSEQ multiplex PCR; the TCRdb copy retains only in-frame clones and omits some. The table shows 85,000 to 100,000 clones, with 80% to 90% occurring only once. This entry belongs to a study of a mutant IDH1 vaccine in newly diagnosed glioma.

This TCR came from a woman aged 45-65 years with glioma. This chain connects TRBV19 to TRBJ2-3, with no clear D. The starting material was PBMCs, obtained from a glioma patient treated with radiotherapy, temozolomide or both. This CDR3 is CASSPQLRDTQYF. The CDR3 nucleotides are TGTGCCAGTAGTCCACAACTGAGAGATACGCAGTATTTT.